This T cell receptor (beta chain) appears in the sequencing data of a study of cytomegalovirus exposure and HLA in healthy donors. In the case of this clone: The antigen remains undetermined.

Whole-study findings and limits: Judged likely to be a sequencing artifact was a cluster of highly shared sequence variants. The investigators catalogued 150 to 200 TCR beta chains as cytomegalovirus-associated. Immune exposure information comprised only CMV serostatus. In a later analysis, an Asian-associated ancestry cluster reportedly showed fewer N-insertions than the roughly 700-donor mean.

The CDR3 contains 14 residues. Trimming left V 4 bases short and J 8 bases short, with 17 bases between. Germline CDR1 SGHNT, CDR2 YENEEA. 60 Vbeta and 13 Jbeta primers were used in PCR. Sequencing was performed with immunoSEQ multiplex PCR; in TCRdb, only in-frame clones are kept and a portion is missing. The table lists around 190,000 clones, 79% of them singletons, with approximately 4.4% in the top ten. The sequence derives from a woman aged 25 to 39 in good health and CMV-seropositive. The chain joins TRBV11-3 to TRBJ1-2; D is unclear. Material for sequencing was PBMCs. CDR3 bases: TGTGCCAGCAGCTACTTCGGTCCGCGTCGGGGCTACACCTTC. It yields the protein CASSYFGPRRGYTF.